A single sample gave rise to the 20 T cell receptor beta chains below, sequenced in a study of T cell repertoires in cytomegalovirus infection. TCRdb re-analysed the reads in MiXCR, keeping a single row per CDR3 protein. In the table there are 200,000 to 250,000 distinct CDR3 sequences, about 20% of which are singletons. The specimen sequenced was CD8+ T cells from PBMCs. These receptors all come from a human donor in good health (CMV status not recorded). Some clones in this sample may be carry-over from other donors' samples.

This clonotype was recorded at least ten times. The CDR3 protein is CASTTPWGYRARGYTF. DNA for the CDR3: TGTGCCAGCACCACCCCCTGGGGGTACAGGGCGCGTGGCTACACCTTC. The chain couples TRBV7-6 to TRBJ1-2; perhaps TRBD1 as D (6 bases). Germline V gene data show CDR1 as SGHVS and CDR2 as FNYEAQ. Trimming stripped 7 bases from V and 7 bases from J, with 25 bases between. The CDR3 loop spans 16 amino acids.

This clonotype showed up many times. J is TRBJ1-1 and V is TRBV6-6; possible D gene TRBD1, 5 bases. Trimming shortened V by 7 bases and J by 5 bases, and 14 bases separated the two germline ends. The CDR3 consists of 13 residues. Germline CDR1 reads MNHNY; CDR2 reads SVGAGI (reference sequence). CDR3 nucleotides: TGTGCCAGCACCCTAGGGGTAACGACTGAAGCTTTCTTT. This codes for CASTLGVTTEAFF.

This chain joins TRBV27 and TRBJ1-2; 9 bases align to TRBD1. This CDR3 region has 15 residues. The V segment lost 5 bases and the J segment 6 bases; nucleotides outside the gene matches: 10. The germline V gene has CDR1 MNHEY and CDR2 SMNVEV (reference sequence). The CDR3 DNA follows: TGTGCCAGCAGTCCCGGGACAGGGTTCATCGATGGCTACACCTTC. Translation gives CASSPGTGFIDGYTF.

This clonotype was recorded a few times. The chain employs TRBV7-9 and TRBJ1-1; D is unclear. Per the germline V gene, CDR1 is SEHNR and CDR2 is FQNEAQ (reference sequence). The CDR3 is made up of 14 amino acids. V lost 4 bases to trimming and J lost 5 bases, with 14 bases between them. The CDR3 DNA follows: TGTGCCAGCAGCTCGGAAGGGAGATGGACTGAAGCTTTCTTT. This sequence encodes CASSSEGRWTEAFF.

In its sample, this clonotype was seen a few times. The chain employs TRBV7-6 and TRBJ2-7, with 10 positions matching TRBD2. V was pared by 5 bases and J by 0 bases, with 7 bases of the junction left unmatched. Germline CDR1 and CDR2: SGHVS and FNYEAQ. This CDR3 spans 16 amino acids. The CDR3 DNA reads as TGTGCCAGCAGCGATCTAGCGGGGGTGAGCTCCTACGAGCAGTACTTC. It encodes CASSDLAGVSSYEQYF.

This clonotype was picked up a small number of times. The chain employs TRBV20-1 and TRBJ1-2; no clear D gene. The V end was cut by 5 bases, the J end by 6 bases, with 10 bases between. CDR1 DFQATT and CDR2 SNEGSKA come from the germline V gene (reference sequence). The CDR3 runs 11 residues. The CDR3 DNA is TGCAGTGCTCTCCCCGTGAATGGCTACACCTTC. Amino acid sequence: CSALPVNGYTF.

Many counts were recorded for this clonotype. V usage is TRBV28 and J usage is TRBJ2-2, with 12 bases fitting TRBD2. J was trimmed by 5 bases and V by 6 bases; bases with no gene match: 7. This CDR3 has 16 residues. Looked up from germline, CDR1 is MDHEN and CDR2 is SYDVKM. CDR3 nucleotides: TGTGCCAGCAGACCTCCGGGACTAGCGGGTACCGGGGAGCTGTTTTTT. Translation: CASRPPGLAGTGELFF. Full variable domain (remainder filled in from reference TRBV28 and TRBJ2-2): DVKVTQSSRYLVKRTGEKVFLECVQDMDHENMFWYRQDPGLGLRLIYFSYDVKMKEKGDIPEGYSVSREKKERFSLILESASTNQTSMYLCASRPPGLAGTGELFFGEGSRLTVL.

This chain links TRBV28 with TRBJ2-7; 7 bases agree with TRBD1. Germline V CDR1 and CDR2: MDHEN, SYDVKM. The CDR3 runs 13 residues. With V trimmed by 6 bases and J by 3 bases, 5 bases remained unmatched. The CDR3 sequence is CASRQDRYYEQYF. DNA for the CDR3: TGTGCCAGCAGACAGGACAGGTACTACGAGCAGTACTTC.

V and J are TRBV29-1 and TRBJ2-7, with 9 nucleotides matching TRBD1. There are 14 residues in the CDR3. After removal of 3 bases from V and 2 bases from J, the junction contained 5 bases not matched to a gene. Per germline, CDR1 SQVTM and CDR2 ANQGSEA. The CDR3 DNA is TGCAGCGTTGAGCGGACAGGGGAAGCCTACGAGCAGTACTTC. Translating gives CSVERTGEAYEQYF.

This clonotype was seen ten or more times. The chain recombines TRBV7-8 with TRBJ2-7; no firm D call. This CDR3 has 14 residues. Trimming stripped 2 bases from V and 2 bases from J, with 10 bases between. Germline V lookup: CDR1 SGHVS, CDR2 FQNEAQ. The CDR3 nucleotides are TGTGCCAGCAGCTTACTACAGTCAACCTACGAGCAGTACTTC. Its protein product is CASSLLQSTYEQYF.

V usage is TRBV19 and J usage is TRBJ2-2; D ambiguous. V was shortened by 3 bases and J by 8 bases, with 13 bases between the two germline ends. Germline V CDR1 and CDR2: LNHDA, SQIVND (reference sequence). There are 14 residues in the CDR3. The CDR3 loop is CASSMETQGGELFF. The CDR3 DNA sequence: TGTGCCAGTAGTATGGAGACCCAAGGTGGGGAGCTGTTTTTT.

The J gene is TRBJ2-7, the V gene TRBV25-1; 9 bases are shared with TRBD2. The CDR3 covers 16 residues. Per germline, CDR1 MGHDK and CDR2 SYGVNS. V shed 1 base and J 3 bases; nucleotides not matched to a gene: 7. The CDR3 sequence: CASSEWASAGGYEQYF. The CDR3 bases are TGTGCCAGCAGTGAATGGGCGTCAGCGGGGGGCTACGAGCAGTACTTC.

The chain combines TRBV4-2 with TRBJ2-1, with D unresolved. The J call could be wrong; TRBJ2-7 is a better fit for the DNA end. The CDR3 spans 15 residues. The germline gives CDR1 LGHNA, CDR2 YNFKEQ. As DNA, the CDR3 is TGTGCCAGCAGCCAAGATCCCCGCCAGTCCGATGAGCAGTACTTC. Translation gives CASSQDPRQSDEQYF.

The chain employs TRBV28 and TRBJ2-3; TRBD2 aligns across 9 bases. This CDR3 is 18 amino acids long. Germline V gene sequence: CDR1 MDHEN, CDR2 SYDVKM. With 3 bases clipped from V and 2 bases from J, the junction kept 12 bases outside the gene matches. The CDR3 sequence: CASSFSLAGSQNTDTQYF. CDR3 DNA sequence: TGTGCCAGCAGTTTTTCCCTAGCGGGGTCCCAAAACACAGATACGCAGTATTTT.

This clonotype was recorded a few times. The gene calls are TRBV12-3 or TRBV12-4 and TRBJ2-7, with 11 bases lining up with TRBD1. V lost 5 bases to trimming and J lost 3 bases; unmatched junction nucleotides: 6. This CDR3 contains 15 residues. The CDR3 reads CASSPGTGGDYEQYF. Here the CDR3 DNA reads TGTGCCAGCAGTCCGGGGACAGGGGGTGACTACGAGCAGTACTTC.

This clonotype is a singleton in its sample. The V call is TRBV5-4, the J call TRBJ1-2, with D tentatively TRBD1 (6 bases). Per germline, CDR1 SGHNT and CDR2 YYREEE (reference sequence). V was trimmed by 3 bases and J by 7 bases, leaving 16 bases between them. The CDR3 runs 14 residues. CDR3 sequence reads: CASSSNVRTVGYTF. CDR3 coding DNA: TGTGCCAGCAGCTCGAACGTCAGGACAGTTGGCTACACCTTC.

In this sample, this clonotype turned up a few times. This sequence joins TRBV28 and TRBJ2-5; the match to TRBD2 covers 11 bases. The CDR3 sequence is 16 residues long. CDR1 and CDR2 (germline): MDHEN, SYDVKM. After removal of 5 bases from V and 2 bases from J, the junction contained 7 bases not matched to a gene. The DNA of the CDR3 is TGTGCCAGCAGTCCTTTAGCGGGGGGGTTTCAAGAGACCCAGTACTTC. It encodes CASSPLAGGFQETQYF.

This clonotype was seen many times. V usage is TRBV6-1 and J usage is TRBJ2-7; a weak D match, TRBD1 (6 bases). CDR3 length: 14 amino acids. Germline V gene lookup returns CDR1 MNHNS and CDR2 SASEGT. V was shortened by 1 base and J by 3 bases, with 10 bases between the two germline ends. DNA of the CDR3: TGTGCCAGCAGTGAAGTGGCAGGGGTCTACGAGCAGTACTTC. Translated: CASSEVAGVYEQYF.

This clonotype was seen only a few times. The chain couples TRBV27 to TRBJ1-2, with D unclear. The CDR3 sequence is 14 residues long. Trimming took off 2 bases at V and 3 bases at J, with 10 bases between the two ends. CDR1 and CDR2 from the germline V gene are MNHEY and SMNVEV (reference sequence). The CDR3 coding sequence is TGTGCCAGCAGTTTAAGTAGGACGGACTATGGCTACACCTTC. It yields the protein CASSLSRTDYGYTF.

At least ten counts were recorded for this clonotype. The chain has TRBV7-8 and TRBJ1-1; no clear D. V gave up 6 bases and J gave up 1 base, with 12 bases separating them. The CDR3 runs 14 residues. Germline V gene data show CDR1 as SGHVS and CDR2 as FQNEAQ. CDR3 bases: TGTGCCAGCAGTTCCTGGGATGAGAACACTGAAGCTTTCTTT. It specifies CASSSWDENTEAFF.